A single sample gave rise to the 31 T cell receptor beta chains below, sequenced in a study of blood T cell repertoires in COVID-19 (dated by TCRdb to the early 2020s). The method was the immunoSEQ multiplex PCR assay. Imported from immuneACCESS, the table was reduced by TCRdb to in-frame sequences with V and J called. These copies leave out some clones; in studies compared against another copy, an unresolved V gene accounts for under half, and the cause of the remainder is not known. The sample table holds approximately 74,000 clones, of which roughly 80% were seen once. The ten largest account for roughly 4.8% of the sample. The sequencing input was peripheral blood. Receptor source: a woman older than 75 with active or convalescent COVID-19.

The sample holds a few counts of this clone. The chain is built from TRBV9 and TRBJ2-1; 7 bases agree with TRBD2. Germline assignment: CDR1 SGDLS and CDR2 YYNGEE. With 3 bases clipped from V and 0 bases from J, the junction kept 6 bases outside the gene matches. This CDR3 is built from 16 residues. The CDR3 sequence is CASSALAASSYNEQFF. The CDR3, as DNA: TGTGCCAGCAGCGCCCTAGCGGCCAGCTCCTACAATGAGCAGTTCTTC.

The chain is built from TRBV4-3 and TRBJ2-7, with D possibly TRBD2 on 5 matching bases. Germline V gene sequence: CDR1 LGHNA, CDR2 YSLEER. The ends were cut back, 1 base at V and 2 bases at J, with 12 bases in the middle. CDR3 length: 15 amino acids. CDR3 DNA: TGCGCCAGCAGCCAAGCAGCGGTAGGACCCTACGAGCAGTACTTC. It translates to CASSQAAVGPYEQYF.

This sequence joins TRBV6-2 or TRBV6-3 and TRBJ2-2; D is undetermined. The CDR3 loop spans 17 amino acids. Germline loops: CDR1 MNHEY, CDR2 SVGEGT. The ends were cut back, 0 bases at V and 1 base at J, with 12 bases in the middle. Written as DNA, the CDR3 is TGTGCCAGCAGTTACTCGAGGATAGGTGAGAACACCGGGGAGCTGTTTTTT. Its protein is CASSYSRIGENTGELFF.

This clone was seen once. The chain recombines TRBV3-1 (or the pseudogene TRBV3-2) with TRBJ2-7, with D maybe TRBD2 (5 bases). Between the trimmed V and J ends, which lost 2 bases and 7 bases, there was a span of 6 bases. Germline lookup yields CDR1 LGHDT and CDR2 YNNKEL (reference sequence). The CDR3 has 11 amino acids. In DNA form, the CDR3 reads TGTGCCAGCAGCCAACCGGGGGAGCAGTACTTC. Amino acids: CASSQPGEQYF.

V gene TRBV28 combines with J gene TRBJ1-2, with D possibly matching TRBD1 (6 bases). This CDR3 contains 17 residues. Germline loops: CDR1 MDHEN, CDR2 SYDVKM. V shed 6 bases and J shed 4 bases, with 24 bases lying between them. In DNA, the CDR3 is TGTGCCAGCAGAGTAGGCGGGGGGGGCGAAACCCTCTATGGCTACACCTTC. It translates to CASRVGGGGETLYGYTF.

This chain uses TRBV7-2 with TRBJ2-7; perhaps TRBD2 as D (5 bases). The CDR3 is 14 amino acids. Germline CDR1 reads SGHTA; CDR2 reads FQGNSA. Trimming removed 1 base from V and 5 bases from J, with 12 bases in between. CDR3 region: CASSLGLSGNEQYF. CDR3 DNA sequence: TGTGCCAGCAGCTTAGGACTGTCCGGGAACGAGCAGTACTTC.

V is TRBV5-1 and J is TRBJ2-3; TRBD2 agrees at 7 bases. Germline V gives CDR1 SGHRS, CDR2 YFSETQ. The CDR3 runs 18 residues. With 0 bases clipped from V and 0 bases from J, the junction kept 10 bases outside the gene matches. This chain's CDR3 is CASSLDGRGSRSTDTQYF. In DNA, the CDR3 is TGCGCCAGCAGCTTGGATGGGCGGGGGTCGCGTAGCACAGATACGCAGTATTTT.

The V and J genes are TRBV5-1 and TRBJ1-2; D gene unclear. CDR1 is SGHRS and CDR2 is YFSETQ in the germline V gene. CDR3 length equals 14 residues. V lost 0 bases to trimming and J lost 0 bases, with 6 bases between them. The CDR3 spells CASSLESANYGYTF. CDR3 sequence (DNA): TGCGCCAGCAGCTTGGAGTCAGCTAACTATGGCTACACCTTC.

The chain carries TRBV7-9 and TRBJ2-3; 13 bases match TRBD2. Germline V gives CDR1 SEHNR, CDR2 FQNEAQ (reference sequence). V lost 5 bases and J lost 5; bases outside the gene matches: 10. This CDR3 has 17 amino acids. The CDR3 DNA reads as TGTGCCAGCAGCCAGGGGCGACTAGCGGGAGGTGGAGATACGCAGTATTTT. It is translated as CASSQGRLAGGGDTQYF.

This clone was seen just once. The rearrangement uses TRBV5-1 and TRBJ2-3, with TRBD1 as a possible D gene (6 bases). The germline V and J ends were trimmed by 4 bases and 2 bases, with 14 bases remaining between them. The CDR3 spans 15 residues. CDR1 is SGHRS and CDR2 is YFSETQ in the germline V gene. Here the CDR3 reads CASSAERTVTDTQYF. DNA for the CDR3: TGCGCCAGCAGCGCGGAACGGACAGTCACAGATACGCAGTATTTT.

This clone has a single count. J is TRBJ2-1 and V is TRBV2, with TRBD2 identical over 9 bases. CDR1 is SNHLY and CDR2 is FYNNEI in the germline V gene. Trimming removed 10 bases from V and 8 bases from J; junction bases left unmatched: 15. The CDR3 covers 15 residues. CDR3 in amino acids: CATARGGLAGDEQFF. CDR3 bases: TGTGCCACCGCGAGGGGGGGCTTAGCGGGGGATGAGCAGTTCTTC.

The CDR3 loop reads CASQSGVGANVLTF. The CDR3 coding sequence is TGTGCCAGCCAGTCGGGGGTAGGGGCCAACGTCCTGACTTTC. This rearrangement joins TRBV7-8 to TRBJ2-6; tentative D call: TRBD2 (6 bases). This CDR3 region has 14 residues. Trimming took off 8 bases at V and 4 bases at J, with 12 bases between the two ends. Looked up from germline, CDR1 is SGHVS and CDR2 is FQNEAQ.

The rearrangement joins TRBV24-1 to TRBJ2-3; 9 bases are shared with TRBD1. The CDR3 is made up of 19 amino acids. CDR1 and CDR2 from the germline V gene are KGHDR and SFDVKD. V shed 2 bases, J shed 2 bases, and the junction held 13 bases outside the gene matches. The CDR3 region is CATSDWDRVSGVLTDTQYF. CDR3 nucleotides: TGTGCCACCAGTGATTGGGACAGGGTCAGCGGGGTACTCACAGATACGCAGTATTTT.

CDR3 loop: CASSLQAGGPRDIQYF. As DNA, the CDR3 is TGTGCCAGCAGCTTGCAGGCGGGAGGGCCGAGGGACATTCAGTACTTC. The V call is TRBV5-8, the J call TRBJ2-4, with 9 bases identical to TRBD2. CDR3 length: 16 residues. The J segment lost 8 bases and the V segment lost 1 base, leaving 10 bases of the junction unmatched. In germline, CDR1 is SGHTS, CDR2 YDEGEE.

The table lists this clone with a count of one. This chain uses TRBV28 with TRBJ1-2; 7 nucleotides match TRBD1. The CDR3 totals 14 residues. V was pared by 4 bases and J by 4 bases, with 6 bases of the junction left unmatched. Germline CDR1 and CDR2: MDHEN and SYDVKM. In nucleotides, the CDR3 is TGTGCCAGCAGTTCAGGGACAGTCTCCTATGGCTACACCTTC. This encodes CASSSGTVSYGYTF.

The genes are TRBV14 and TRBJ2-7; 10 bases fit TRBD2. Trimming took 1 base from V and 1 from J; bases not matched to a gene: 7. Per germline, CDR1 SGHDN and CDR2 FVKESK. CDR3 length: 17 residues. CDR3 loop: CASSQASGSPRSYEQYF. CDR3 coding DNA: TGTGCCAGCAGCCAAGCTAGCGGGAGCCCCAGATCCTACGAGCAGTACTTC.

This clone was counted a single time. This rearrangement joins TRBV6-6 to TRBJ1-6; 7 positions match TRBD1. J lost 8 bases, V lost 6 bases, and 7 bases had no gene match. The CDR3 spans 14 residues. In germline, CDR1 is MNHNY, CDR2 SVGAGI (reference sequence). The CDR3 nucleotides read TGTGCCAGCAGACGGGACAGCGACGATTCACCCCTCCACTTT. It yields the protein CASRRDSDDSPLHF.

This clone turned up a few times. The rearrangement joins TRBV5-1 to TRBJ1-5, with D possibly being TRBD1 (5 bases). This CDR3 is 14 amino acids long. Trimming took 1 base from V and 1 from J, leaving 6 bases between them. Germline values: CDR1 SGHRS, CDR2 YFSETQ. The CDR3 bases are TGCGCCAGCAGCTTGTGGGGCAGCAATCAGCCCCAGCATTTT. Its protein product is CASSLWGSNQPQHF.

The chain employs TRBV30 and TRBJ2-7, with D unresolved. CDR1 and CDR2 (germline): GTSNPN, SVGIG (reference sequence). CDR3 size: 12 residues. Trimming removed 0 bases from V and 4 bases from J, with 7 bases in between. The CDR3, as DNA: TGTGCCTGGAGTGTCACACGTTACGAGCAGTACTTC. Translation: CAWSVTRYEQYF.

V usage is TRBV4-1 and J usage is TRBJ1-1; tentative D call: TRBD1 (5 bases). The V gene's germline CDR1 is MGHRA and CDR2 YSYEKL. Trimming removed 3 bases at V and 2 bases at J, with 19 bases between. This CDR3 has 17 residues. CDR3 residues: CASSHEVAGGYNTEAFF. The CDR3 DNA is TGCGCCAGCAGCCATGAGGTCGCCGGGGGTTATAACACTGAAGCTTTCTTT.

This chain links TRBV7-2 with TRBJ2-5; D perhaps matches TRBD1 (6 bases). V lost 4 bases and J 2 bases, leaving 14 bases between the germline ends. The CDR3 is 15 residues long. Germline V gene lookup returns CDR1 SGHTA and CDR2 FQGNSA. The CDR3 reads CASSSQGSEQETQYF. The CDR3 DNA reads TGTGCCAGCAGCTCTCAGGGGTCGGAGCAAGAGACCCAGTACTTC.

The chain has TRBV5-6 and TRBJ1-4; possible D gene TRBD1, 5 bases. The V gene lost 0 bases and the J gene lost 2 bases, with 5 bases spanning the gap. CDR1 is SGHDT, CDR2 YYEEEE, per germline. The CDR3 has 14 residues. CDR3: CASSLGQTNEKLFF. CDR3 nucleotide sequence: TGTGCCAGCAGCTTGGGACAGACTAATGAAAAACTGTTTTTT.

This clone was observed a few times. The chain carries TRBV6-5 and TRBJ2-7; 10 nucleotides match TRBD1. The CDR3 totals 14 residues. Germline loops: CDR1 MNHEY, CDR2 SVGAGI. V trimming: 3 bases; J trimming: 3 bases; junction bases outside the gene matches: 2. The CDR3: CASSYRTGGYEQYF. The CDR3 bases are TGTGCCAGCAGTTATAGGACAGGGGGCTACGAGCAGTACTTC.

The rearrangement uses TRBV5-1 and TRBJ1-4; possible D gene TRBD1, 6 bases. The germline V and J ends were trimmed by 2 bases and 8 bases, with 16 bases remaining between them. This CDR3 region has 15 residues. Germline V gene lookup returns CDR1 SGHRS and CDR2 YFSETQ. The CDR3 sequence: CASSLRGGRDEKLFF. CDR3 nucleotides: TGCGCCAGCAGCTTACGTGGGGGCAGGGACGAAAAACTGTTTTTT.

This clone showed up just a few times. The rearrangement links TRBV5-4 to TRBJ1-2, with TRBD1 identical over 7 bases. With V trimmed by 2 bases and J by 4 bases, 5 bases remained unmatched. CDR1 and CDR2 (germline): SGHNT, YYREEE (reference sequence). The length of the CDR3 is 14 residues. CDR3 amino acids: CASSFQGVVYGYTF. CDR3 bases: TGTGCCAGCAGCTTCCAGGGGGTAGTCTATGGCTACACCTTC.

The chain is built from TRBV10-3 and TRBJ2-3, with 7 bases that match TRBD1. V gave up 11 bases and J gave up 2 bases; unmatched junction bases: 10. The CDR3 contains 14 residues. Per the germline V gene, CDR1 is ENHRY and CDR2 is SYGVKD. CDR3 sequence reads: CAVSQGPPTDTQYF. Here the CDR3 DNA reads TGTGCCGTCTCACAGGGGCCCCCCACAGATACGCAGTATTTT.

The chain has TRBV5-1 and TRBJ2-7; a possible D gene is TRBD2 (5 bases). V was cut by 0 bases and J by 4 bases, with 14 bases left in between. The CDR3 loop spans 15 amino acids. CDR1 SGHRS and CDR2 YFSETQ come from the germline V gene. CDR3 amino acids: CASSLGSGPPYEQYF. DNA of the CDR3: TGCGCCAGCAGCTTGGGAAGCGGTCCTCCGTACGAGCAGTACTTC. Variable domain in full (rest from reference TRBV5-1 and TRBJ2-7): KAGVTQTPRYLIKTRGQQVTLSCSPISGHRSVSWYQQTPGQGLQFLFEYFSETQRNKGNFPGRFSGRQFSNSRSEMNVSTLELGDSALYLCASSLGSGPPYEQYFGPGTRLTVT.

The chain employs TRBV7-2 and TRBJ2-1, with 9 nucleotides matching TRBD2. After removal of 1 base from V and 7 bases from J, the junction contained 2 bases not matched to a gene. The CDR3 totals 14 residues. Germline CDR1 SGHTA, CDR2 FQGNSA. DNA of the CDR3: TGTGCCAGCAGCTTAGGGACTAGCGTTAATGAGCAGTTCTTC. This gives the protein CASSLGTSVNEQFF.

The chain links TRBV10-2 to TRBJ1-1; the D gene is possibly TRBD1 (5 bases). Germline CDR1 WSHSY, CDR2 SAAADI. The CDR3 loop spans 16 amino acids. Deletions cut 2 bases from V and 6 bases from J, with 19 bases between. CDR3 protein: CASSEGRVGLSAEAFF. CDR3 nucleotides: TGCGCCAGCAGTGAGGGCAGGGTGGGATTGAGCGCTGAAGCTTTCTTT.

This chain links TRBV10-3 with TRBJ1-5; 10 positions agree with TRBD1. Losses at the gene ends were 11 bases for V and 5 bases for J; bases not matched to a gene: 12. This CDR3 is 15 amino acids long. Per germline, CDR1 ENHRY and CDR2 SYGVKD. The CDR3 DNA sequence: TGTGCCTCCCGGGACAGGGGAGGGGAAGATCAGCCCCAGCATTTT. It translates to CASRDRGGEDQPQHF.

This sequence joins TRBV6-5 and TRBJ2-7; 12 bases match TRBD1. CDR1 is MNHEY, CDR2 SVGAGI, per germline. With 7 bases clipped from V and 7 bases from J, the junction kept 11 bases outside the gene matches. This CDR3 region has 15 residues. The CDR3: CASTVAGTGGDEQYF. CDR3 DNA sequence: TGTGCCAGCACCGTCGCGGGGACAGGGGGCGATGAGCAGTACTTC.